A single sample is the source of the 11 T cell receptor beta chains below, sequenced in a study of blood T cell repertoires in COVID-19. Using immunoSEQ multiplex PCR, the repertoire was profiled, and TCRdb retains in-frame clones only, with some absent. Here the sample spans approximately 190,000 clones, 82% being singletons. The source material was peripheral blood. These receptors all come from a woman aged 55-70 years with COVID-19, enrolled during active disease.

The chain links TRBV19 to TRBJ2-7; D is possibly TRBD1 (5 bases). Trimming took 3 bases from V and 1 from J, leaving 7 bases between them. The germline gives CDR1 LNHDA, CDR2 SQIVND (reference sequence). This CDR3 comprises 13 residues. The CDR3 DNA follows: TGTGCCAGTAGTATGGCAGGGTCCTACGAGCAGTACTTC. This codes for CASSMAGSYEQYF.

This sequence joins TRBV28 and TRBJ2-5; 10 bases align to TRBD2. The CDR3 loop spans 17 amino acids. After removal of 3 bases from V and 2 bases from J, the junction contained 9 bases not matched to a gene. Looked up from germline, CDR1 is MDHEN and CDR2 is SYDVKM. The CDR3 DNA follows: TGTGCCAGCAGTTTGGGGACTAGCGCCCTGGTACAAGAGACCCAGTACTTC. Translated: CASSLGTSALVQETQYF.

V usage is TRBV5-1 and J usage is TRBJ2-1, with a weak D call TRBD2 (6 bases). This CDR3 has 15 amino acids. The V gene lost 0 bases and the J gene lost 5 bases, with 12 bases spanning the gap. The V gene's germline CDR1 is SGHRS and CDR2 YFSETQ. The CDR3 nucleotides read TGCGCCAGCAGCTTGGGACTAGGCGAACACAATGAGCAGTTCTTC. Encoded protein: CASSLGLGEHNEQFF.

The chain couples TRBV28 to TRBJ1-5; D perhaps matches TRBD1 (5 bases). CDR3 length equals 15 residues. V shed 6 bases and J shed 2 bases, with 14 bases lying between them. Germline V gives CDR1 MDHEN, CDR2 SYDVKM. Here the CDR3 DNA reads TGTGCCAGCAGCTTGGGACTTTGGGGCAATCAGCCCCAGCATTTT. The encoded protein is CASSLGLWGNQPQHF.

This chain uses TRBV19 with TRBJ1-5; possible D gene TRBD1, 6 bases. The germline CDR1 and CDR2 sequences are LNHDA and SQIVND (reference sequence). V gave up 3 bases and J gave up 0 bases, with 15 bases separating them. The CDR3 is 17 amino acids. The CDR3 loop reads CASSILGGIYSNQPQHF. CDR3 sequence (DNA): TGTGCCAGTAGTATTTTAGGGGGAATCTATAGCAATCAGCCCCAGCATTTT. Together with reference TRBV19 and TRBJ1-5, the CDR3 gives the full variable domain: DGGITQSPKYLFRKEGQNVTLSCEQNLNHDAMYWYRQDPGQGLRLIYYSQIVNDFQKGDIAEGYSVSREKKESFPLTVTSAQKNPTAFYLCASSILGGIYSNQPQHFGDGTRLSIL.

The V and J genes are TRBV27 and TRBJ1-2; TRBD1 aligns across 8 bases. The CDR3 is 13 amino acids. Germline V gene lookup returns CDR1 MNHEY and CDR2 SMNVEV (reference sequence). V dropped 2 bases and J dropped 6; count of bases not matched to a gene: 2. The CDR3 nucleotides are TGTGCCAGCAGTTTACTGACAGGGGATGGCTACACCTTC. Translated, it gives CASSLLTGDGYTF.

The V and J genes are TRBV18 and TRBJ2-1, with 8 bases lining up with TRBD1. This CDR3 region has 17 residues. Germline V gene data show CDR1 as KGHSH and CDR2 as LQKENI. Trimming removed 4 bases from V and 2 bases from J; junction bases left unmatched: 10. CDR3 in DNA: TGTGCCAGCTCACGACCGACAGGGGATTTGACCTACAATGAGCAGTTCTTC. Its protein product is CASSRPTGDLTYNEQFF.

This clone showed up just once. CDR3 sequence (DNA): TGTGCCAGTAGTGCTGCTCGGGACTGGTTCAACAATGAGCAGTTCTTC. Translated: CASSAARDWFNNEQFF. This rearrangement joins TRBV19 to TRBJ2-1, with D tentatively TRBD2 (6 bases). V was shortened by 5 bases and J by 5 bases, with 19 bases between the two germline ends. The CDR3 sequence is 16 residues long. Germline V CDR1 and CDR2: LNHDA, SQIVND (reference sequence).

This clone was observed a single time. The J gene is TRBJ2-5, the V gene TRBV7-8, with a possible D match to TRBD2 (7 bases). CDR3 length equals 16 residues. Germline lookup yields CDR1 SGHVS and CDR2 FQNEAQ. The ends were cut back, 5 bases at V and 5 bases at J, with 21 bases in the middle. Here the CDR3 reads CASSDSAGAGVETQYF. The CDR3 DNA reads TGTGCCAGCAGCGATAGCGCAGGGGCGGGAGTGGAGACCCAGTACTTC.

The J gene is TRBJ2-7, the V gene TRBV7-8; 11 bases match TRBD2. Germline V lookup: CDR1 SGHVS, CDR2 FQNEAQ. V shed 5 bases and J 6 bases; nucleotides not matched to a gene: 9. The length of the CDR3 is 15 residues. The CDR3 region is CASSLNSGRAFEQYF. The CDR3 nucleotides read TGTGCCAGCAGCCTAAATAGCGGGAGGGCATTCGAGCAGTACTTC.

This chain's CDR3 is CASSYSALALNTEAFF. In DNA, the CDR3 is TGTGCCAGCAGTTACTCCGCCTTAGCGTTGAACACTGAAGCTTTCTTT. The chain is built from TRBV6-5 and TRBJ1-1; no definite D call. Germline lookup yields CDR1 MNHEY and CDR2 SVGAGI. Trimming left V 0 bases short and J 0 bases short, with 11 bases between. This CDR3 spans 16 amino acids.